This paragraph covers one T cell receptor (beta chain) sequence. Germline V gene data show CDR1 as SEHNR and CDR2 as FQNEAQ (reference sequence). The CDR3 has 14 residues. The ends were cut back, 5 bases at V and 6 bases at J, with 13 bases in the middle. This sample is drawn from a study of blood T cell repertoires in COVID-19. Clones were read by immunoSEQ multiplex PCR, and TCRdb kept only the in-frame ones, dropping some. The sample holds fewer than 700,000 clones, approximately 91% seen once. The source is a woman between 45 and 65 years old with COVID-19, enrolled during active disease. This chain connects TRBV7-9 to TRBJ2-2; weak D call: TRBD1 (5 bases). The sample consisted of peripheral blood. CDR3 bases: TGTGCCAGCAGCCTACAGGATTCACCCGGGGAGCTGTTTTTT. Encoded protein: CASSLQDSPGELFF.